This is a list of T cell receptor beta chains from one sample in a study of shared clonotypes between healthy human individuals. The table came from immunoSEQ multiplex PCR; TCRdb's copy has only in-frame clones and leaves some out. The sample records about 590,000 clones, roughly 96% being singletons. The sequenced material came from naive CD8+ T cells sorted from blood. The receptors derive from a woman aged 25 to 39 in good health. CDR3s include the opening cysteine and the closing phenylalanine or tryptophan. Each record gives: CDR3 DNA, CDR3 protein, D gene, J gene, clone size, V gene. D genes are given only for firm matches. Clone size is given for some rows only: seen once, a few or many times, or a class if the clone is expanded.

TGTGCCAGCAGTTTATCCCTAGCGGTGTACGAGCAGTACTTC | CASSLSLAVYEQYF | TRBD2 | TRBJ2-7 | . | TRBV28
TGCAGCGTCCCCCTAATCGACAGTTCCGAAGCTTTCTTT | CSVPLIDSSEAFF | . | TRBJ1-1 | . | TRBV29-1
TGTGCCAGCAGCTTGGGACAGTCCAAAAACATTCAGTACTTC | CASSLGQSKNIQYF | . | TRBJ2-4 | . | TRBV5-6
TGTGCCAGCAGCCCAGATGACGGGGACACCGGTACGCAGTATTTT | CASSPDDGDTGTQYF | . | TRBJ2-3 | . | TRBV9
TGTGCCAGCAGTTTAGACGGGGGCCAAACCTACGAGCAGTACTTC | CASSLDGGQTYEQYF | . | TRBJ2-7 | . | TRBV28
TGTGCCAGCAGCCCCGAGACAGGGGGAGGGCGAGAGCAGTTCTTC | CASSPETGGGREQFF | TRBD1 | TRBJ2-1 | . | TRBV13
TGTGCCAGCAGTTCAAAAAAAGGGACTAGCGGGAGTGGATACGAGCAGTACTTC | CASSSKKGTSGSGYEQYF | TRBD2 | TRBJ2-7 | . | TRBV7-9
TGTGCCAGCACCTGGACAGGGGATCCCTACGAGCAGTACTTC | CASTWTGDPYEQYF | TRBD1 | TRBJ2-7 | . | TRBV7-9
TGTGCCAGCAGTACACAGCCGGGACAGACCTCCAACTCTGGGGCCAACGTCCTGACTTTC | CASSTQPGQTSNSGANVLTF | TRBD1 | TRBJ2-6 | . | TRBV27
TGTGCCAGCAGTTTATCGTCCGGGACTAGCTACGAGCAGTACTTC | CASSLSSGTSYEQYF | TRBD2 | TRBJ2-7 | . | TRBV27
TGTGCCAGCAGCGTAGGTGACAATGAGCAGTTCTTC | CASSVGDNEQFF | . | TRBJ2-1 | . | TRBV9
TGTGCCAGCAGCCAACTAGCGGGGTCCTACGAGCAGTACTTC | CASSQLAGSYEQYF | TRBD2 | TRBJ2-7 | . | TRBV7-8
TGTGCCAGCAGGGGGGTCTTGCGGGAGGGAGAGACCCAGTACTTC | CASRGVLREGETQYF | TRBD2 | TRBJ2-5 | . | TRBV2
TGTGCCAGCAGCCAAGTGGGGGCGGGCGGAACAGTCCCCTACGAGCAGTACTTC | CASSQVGAGGTVPYEQYF | . | TRBJ2-7 | . | TRBV14
TGTGCCAGCAGAAACGGACAGGGGTTTTATGGCTACACCTTC | CASRNGQGFYGYTF | TRBD1 | TRBJ1-2 | . | TRBV27
TGTGCCAGCAGCTCCGGACGGTTCTACGAGCAGTACTTC | CASSSGRFYEQYF | . | TRBJ2-7 | . | TRBV7-2
TGCAGCGTTGAATGGTGGACAGGGGACGGTGAAAAACTGTTTTTT | CSVEWWTGDGEKLFF | TRBD1 | TRBJ1-4 | . | TRBV29-1
TGTGCCAGCAGCAAAGAATCCGGGTTCAGCTCCTATAATTCACCCCTCCACTTT | CASSKESGFSSYNSPLHF | . | TRBJ1-6 | . | TRBV21-1
TGTGCCAGTAGCGTAGCGGGAATGTCAGATACGCAGTATTTT | CASSVAGMSDTQYF | TRBD2 | TRBJ2-3 | . | TRBV19
TGTGCCAGCAGTTTTAGTGCGGGACCAACCGGGGAGCTGTTTTTT | CASSFSAGPTGELFF | . | TRBJ2-2 | . | TRBV6-5
TGTGCCAGCAGCCCCCTTATACTCAGGGCCGGGGAGCTGTTTTTT | CASSPLILRAGELFF | . | TRBJ2-2 | . | TRBV6-4
TGTGCCAGCAGCCAAGATCGTGGGGGGGAAAGCTCCTACAATGAGCAGTTCTTC | CASSQDRGGESSYNEQFF | TRBD2 | TRBJ2-1 | . | TRBV14
TGCAGCGTTGAGGGGGGTGGGGTCCCCTCCTACGAGCAGTACTTC | CSVEGGGVPSYEQYF | . | TRBJ2-7 | . | TRBV29-1
TGTGCCAGCAGTTTGATAGGGAGGACAGATACGCAGTATTTT | CASSLIGRTDTQYF | . | TRBJ2-3 | . | TRBV27
TGTGCCAGTAGTATAGGGACAGGCAGAGCTAGCAATCAGCCCCAGCATTTT | CASSIGTGRASNQPQHF | TRBD1 | TRBJ1-5 | . | TRBV19
TGTGCCAGCAGCTTTGGGGGTGTGAGGACAGATACGCAGTATTTT | CASSFGGVRTDTQYF | . | TRBJ2-3 | . | TRBV7-9
TGTGCCAGCAGCACCTCAGGCCGAGGCGGCTATGGCTACACCTTC | CASSTSGRGGYGYTF | . | TRBJ1-2 | . | TRBV27
TGTGCCAGCAGTTCTGTAGCGGGAGTTCAAGAGACCCAGTACTTC | CASSSVAGVQETQYF | TRBD2 | TRBJ2-5 | . | TRBV6-5
TGTGCCAGCAGTGAAATTGGGACAGGGGGCCACGAGCAGTACTTC | CASSEIGTGGHEQYF | TRBD1 | TRBJ2-7 | once | TRBV6-1
TGTGCCAGCAGCCAAGGTTCCGGGACAACGACCCCCCGCCACCCGTACGAGCAGTACTTC | CASSQGSGTTTPRHPYEQYF | . | TRBJ2-7 | . | TRBV14
TGTGCCAGCAGCTACCGGGACGTCTACGAGCAGTACTTC | CASSYRDVYEQYF | . | TRBJ2-7 | . | TRBV7-8
TGCGCCAGCAGTCGAACCGCCCGGGGGCATGAAGCTTTCTTT | CASSRTARGHEAFF | . | TRBJ1-1 | . | TRBV23-1
TGTGCCAGTAGTATAGCTCACATGGTTGGCAATGAGCAGTTCTTC | CASSIAHMVGNEQFF | . | TRBJ2-1 | . | TRBV19
TGTGCCAGTAGTGGGGCATTAGCCTCCTACGAGCAGTACTTC | CASSGALASYEQYF | . | TRBJ2-7 | . | TRBV19
TGTGCCAGCAGGGGATACCCCAATGAGCAGTTCTTC | CASRGYPNEQFF | . | TRBJ2-1 | . | TRBV27
TGTGCCAGCAGCCCCGAAGGTATACTGGAGGCTACCGTTGAGCAGTTCTTC | CASSPEGILEATVEQFF | . | TRBJ2-1 | . | TRBV28
TGTGCCAGCAGCTTAGCGGGAGACGGGTACAATGAGCAGTTCTTC | CASSLAGDGYNEQFF | . | TRBJ2-1 | . | TRBV11-1
TGTGCCAGCAGCCCCCGGACGTTCTCTGGGGCCAACGTCCTGACTTTC | CASSPRTFSGANVLTF | . | TRBJ2-6 | . | TRBV13
TGTGCCAGTAGGGGACAGGGAGGCACCGGGGAGCTGTTTTTT | CASRGQGGTGELFF | TRBD1 | TRBJ2-2 | . | TRBV19
TGTGCCAGCAGTGAACAGGGGGCTAGTCCAGATACGCAGTATTTT | CASSEQGASPDTQYF | TRBD1 | TRBJ2-3 | . | TRBV25-1
TGTGCCAGCAGCCAAGATAGACAGTACAATGAGCAGTTCTTC | CASSQDRQYNEQFF | . | TRBJ2-1 | . | TRBV4-2
TGTGCCAGCAGTCACTACAGGGGGGCGGTGTCTGAAGCTTTCTTT | CASSHYRGAVSEAFF | TRBD1 | TRBJ1-1 | . | TRBV28
TGTGCCAGCAGCCCTGGACGGGTCACTGAAGCTTTCTTT | CASSPGRVTEAFF | . | TRBJ1-1 | . | TRBV7-8